The 21 T cell receptor beta chains in this list originate from one sample, sequenced in a study of beta chain features in type 1 diabetes. Expressed TCRB transcripts were sequenced because the isolated RNA had all been reverse transcribed beforehand. Repertoires were generated with immunoSEQ multiplex PCR, while TCRdb's copy carries only in-frame clones and drops some. The table records some 400,000 clones, over 13% of them present only once. Sequencing input: naive CD4+ T cells from blood. The source is a young woman in good health.

This clone was detected only a few times. The V call is TRBV30, the J call TRBJ1-2, with unresolved D. The CDR3 has 13 amino acids. V was shortened by 5 bases and J by 7 bases, with 17 bases between the two germline ends. CDR1 GTSNPN and CDR2 SVGIG come from the germline V gene (reference sequence). DNA for the CDR3: TGTGCCTGGGCTATGTTAGGAGGCGGTGGCTACACCTTC. As protein: CAWAMLGGGGYTF.

This sequence joins TRBV7-9 and TRBJ2-5; 7 bases align to TRBD1. Germline V gene lookup returns CDR1 SEHNR and CDR2 FQNEAQ (reference sequence). The ends lost 5 bases at V and 4 bases at J; junction bases unmatched: 4. The CDR3 runs to 13 residues. This CDR3 is CASSRGGVETQYF. CDR3 nucleotides: TGTGCCAGCAGCCGAGGGGGCGTAGAGACCCAGTACTTC.

There are a few counts of this clone. V gene TRBV18 combines with J gene TRBJ2-3, with unresolved D. Trimming removed 1 base at V and 8 bases at J, with 16 bases between. The CDR3 spans 15 residues. Germline-derived CDR1 and CDR2 are KGHSH and LQKENI. The CDR3 nucleotides read TGTGCCAGCTCACCACTCGAGGCCCAAAGGAGTACGCAGTATTTT. This gives the protein CASSPLEAQRSTQYF.

This clone has just a few counts. The rearrangement joins TRBV11-2 to TRBJ2-1, with 14 bases lining up with TRBD2. V lost 5 bases to trimming and J lost 7 bases; unmatched junction nucleotides: 4. This CDR3 contains 15 residues. Germline V CDR1 and CDR2: SGHAT, FQNNGV. In DNA, the CDR3 is TGTGCCAGCAGCATTGGGACTAGCGGGAGTAATGAGCAGTTCTTC. Its translation: CASSIGTSGSNEQFF.

This clone has a handful of counts. The rearrangement joins TRBV28 to TRBJ2-5, with D perhaps matching TRBD2 (5 bases). Germline V gene lookup returns CDR1 MDHEN and CDR2 SYDVKM. CDR3 length equals 12 residues. Trimming stripped 7 bases from V and 4 bases from J, with 10 bases between. The CDR3 DNA reads as TGTGCCAGCAACAGCGGACTAGAGACCCAGTACTTC. Its protein is CASNSGLETQYF.

This clone has only a few counts. V and J are TRBV21-1 and TRBJ2-3; TRBD1, the D gene given by the table, was not confirmed from the DNA. TRBV21-1 constitutes a pseudogene. This CDR3 has 16 amino acids. The chain's CDR3 is CASSKGQGKSTDTQYF. Written as DNA, the CDR3 is TGTGCCAGCAGCAAGGGACAGGGCAAAAGCACAGATACGCAGTATTTT.

The chain recombines TRBV18 with TRBJ1-2, with D possibly TRBD1 on 5 matching bases. The germline gives CDR1 KGHSH, CDR2 LQKENI. The CDR3 has 14 amino acids. V was cut by 4 bases and J by 1 base, with 10 bases left in between. DNA of the CDR3: TGTGCCAGCTCACGATCGCAGGGTAACTATGGCTACACCTTC. Encoded protein: CASSRSQGNYGYTF. The variable domain in full, completed from reference TRBV18 and TRBJ1-2, reads NAGVMQNPRHLVRRRGQEARLRCSPMKGHSHVYWYRQLPEEGLKFMVYLQKENIIDESGMPKERFSAEFPKEGPSILRIQQVVRGDSAAYFCASSRSQGNYGYTFGSGTRLTVV.

This clone turned up a few times. This sequence joins TRBV6-5 and TRBJ2-3; D is unresolved. CDR1 and CDR2 (germline): MNHEY, SVGAGI. The CDR3 extends over 14 amino acids. Trimming removed 2 bases at V and 0 bases at J, with 6 bases between. Here the CDR3 reads CASSYGQSTDTQYF. The CDR3 nucleotides read TGTGCCAGCAGTTACGGGCAGAGCACAGATACGCAGTATTTT.

The V gene is TRBV6-1, the J gene TRBJ2-1; 14 nucleotides agree with TRBD2. V lost 6 bases to trimming and J lost 7 bases; unmatched junction nucleotides: 5. Per germline, CDR1 MNHNS and CDR2 SASEGT. The CDR3 sequence is 15 residues long. CDR3 bases: TGTGCCAGCAGAGCCGGGACTAGCGGGAGTAATGAGCAGTTCTTC. Translation gives CASRAGTSGSNEQFF.

The chain uses TRBV4-2 and TRBJ1-1, with D unresolved. V was trimmed by 0 bases and J by 0 bases, leaving 8 bases between them. The CDR3 is 15 amino acids. Per germline, CDR1 LGHNA and CDR2 YNFKEQ. The CDR3, as DNA: TGTGCCAGCAGCCAAGATCTCGGGGTGAACACTGAAGCTTTCTTT. Its translation: CASSQDLGVNTEAFF.

This clone was found a few times. The V call is TRBV4-1, the J call TRBJ2-7; tentatively, D is TRBD1 (5 bases). The V and J ends lost 2 bases and 6 bases respectively, with 17 bases between them. Germline values: CDR1 MGHRA, CDR2 YSYEKL. This CDR3 comprises 15 residues. Here the CDR3 reads CASSQQGGGPGEQYF. The CDR3 coding sequence is TGCGCCAGCAGCCAACAGGGCGGTGGGCCAGGCGAGCAGTACTTC.

This clone turned up a few times. Other DNA sequences within the sample encode an identical CDR3. The chain links TRBV5-1 to TRBJ2-1; 13 positions agree with TRBD2. After removal of 4 bases from V and 6 bases from J, the junction contained 4 bases not matched to a gene. In germline, CDR1 is SGHRS, CDR2 YFSETQ. This CDR3 region has 15 residues. The CDR3 spells CASSPGLAGLNEQFF. CDR3 DNA sequence: TGCGCCAGCAGCCCGGGACTAGCGGGGCTCAATGAGCAGTTCTTC.

This clone was observed a few times. This sequence joins TRBV7-2 and TRBJ2-1; 11 positions match TRBD2. CDR1 is SGHTA and CDR2 is FQGNSA in the germline V gene. This CDR3 is built from 17 residues. J lost 10 bases, V lost 5 bases, and 16 bases had no gene match. This CDR3 reads CASSPPLGLAGGPEQFF. The CDR3 bases are TGTGCCAGCAGCCCCCCACTGGGCCTAGCGGGAGGACCAGAGCAGTTCTTC. The full variable domain, with the rest looked up from reference TRBV7-2 and TRBJ2-1, is GAGVSQSPSNKVTEKGKDVELRCDPISGHTALYWYRQSLGQGLEFLIYFQGNSAPDKSGLPSDRFSAERTGGSVSTLTIQRTQQEDSAVYLCASSPPLGLAGGPEQFFGPGTRLTVL.

The chain uses TRBV4-1 and TRBJ1-2, with 8 bases lining up with TRBD1. This CDR3 spans 14 amino acids. Germline trimming cut 1 base from V and 4 bases from J; bases unmatched to any gene: 2. Germline CDR1 MGHRA, CDR2 YSYEKL. As DNA, the CDR3 is TGCGCCAGCAGCCAAGCGACAGGGGCCTATGGCTACACCTTC. Its protein is CASSQATGAYGYTF.

This clone turned up a few times. The chain has TRBV7-2 and TRBJ2-1; 10 bases agree with TRBD2. The V and J ends lost 2 bases and 4 bases, in that order; junction bases with no gene match: 2. The CDR3 extends over 15 amino acids. The germline V gene encodes CDR1 SGHTA and CDR2 FQGNSA. CDR3 sequence (DNA): TGTGCCAGCAGCTTAACTAGCGGGACATACAATGAGCAGTTCTTC. Amino acids: CASSLTSGTYNEQFF.

This clone was seen a handful of times. The V and J genes are TRBV19 and TRBJ1-5, with 7 nucleotides matching TRBD1. Germline V lookup: CDR1 LNHDA, CDR2 SQIVND (reference sequence). V dropped 6 bases and J dropped 3; count of bases not matched to a gene: 11. CDR3 length equals 16 residues. CDR3 region: CASSRKPGQNNQPQHF. DNA for the CDR3: TGTGCCAGTAGCCGCAAGCCGGGACAGAACAATCAGCCCCAGCATTTT.

V gene TRBV6-5 combines with J gene TRBJ2-7; D may be TRBD1 (6 bases). The CDR3 sequence is 12 residues long. V lost 5 bases and J lost 4, with 9 bases in between. Germline values: CDR1 MNHEY, CDR2 SVGAGI. DNA of the CDR3: TGTGCCAGCAGTAAGGACAGTTACGAGCAGTACTTC. Residues: CASSKDSYEQYF.

This clone was recorded a few times. This chain connects TRBV7-8 to TRBJ1-2, with D perhaps TRBD1 (5 bases). Germline loops: CDR1 SGHVS, CDR2 FQNEAQ. Trimming removed 5 bases from V and 1 base from J, with 8 bases in between. The CDR3 spans 13 residues. This CDR3 reads CASSADSNYGYTF. CDR3 nucleotides: TGTGCCAGCAGCGCCGACAGTAACTATGGCTACACCTTC. Filled out from reference TRBV7-8 and TRBJ1-2, the complete variable domain reads GAGVSQSPRYKVAKRGQDVALRCDPISGHVSLFWYQQALGQGPEFLTYFQNEAQLDKSGLPSDRFFAERPEGSVSTLKIQRTQQEDSAVYLCASSADSNYGYTFGSGTRLTVV.

The rearrangement joins TRBV7-2 to TRBJ2-4; D ambiguous. V shed 5 bases and J shed 0 bases, with 8 bases lying between them. The CDR3 covers 14 residues. CDR1 and CDR2 from the germline V gene are SGHTA and FQGNSA. CDR3 loop: CASSPPGAKNIQYF. DNA of the CDR3: TGTGCCAGCAGCCCCCCAGGAGCCAAAAACATTCAGTACTTC.

A few counts support this clone. V and J are TRBV5-1 and TRBJ2-7; TRBD1 matches 10 bases. V trimming: 1 base; J trimming: 1 base; junction bases outside the gene matches: 8. The CDR3 is 17 residues long. From germline, CDR1 is SGHRS and CDR2 YFSETQ. CDR3 nucleotide sequence: TGCGCCAGCAGCTTGTCTATTCGGACAGGGGGTTCCTACGAGCAGTACTTC. Its translation: CASSLSIRTGGSYEQYF.

The V call is TRBV29-1, the J call TRBJ2-1, with TRBD1 identical over 11 bases. The CDR3 spans 14 residues. Trimming at V came to 6 bases and at J to 7 bases, leaving 8 bases not matched to a gene. In germline, CDR1 is SQVTM, CDR2 ANQGSEA. The CDR3 protein is CSVTGQGAVNEQFF. DNA for the CDR3: TGCAGCGTAACCGGACAGGGGGCCGTAAATGAGCAGTTCTTC.